This note documents a single T cell receptor (beta chain) sequence. Its antigen is unknown. This CDR3 is 13 amino acids long. Germline CDR1 reads MNHNY; CDR2 reads SVGAGI (reference sequence). V was shortened by 6 bases and J by 4 bases, with 12 bases between the two germline ends. The data belong to a study of STAT3 mutations in large granular lymphocyte leukemia. TCRdb's copy holds only in-frame clones and misses some; the assay was immunoSEQ multiplex PCR. Seen here are about 39,000 clones, around 80% observed once, and the top ten hold less than 0.55%. Study outcomes and limitations: At least one immunodominant TCR beta clonotype appeared in every T-cell large granular lymphocyte leukemia patient.

The sequenced sample was PBMCs. The sequence derives from a human donor with T large granular lymphocyte leukemia. Some clones in this sample may be carry-over from other donors' samples. V is TRBV6-6 and J is TRBJ2-5, with unresolved D. The CDR3 sequence: CASSGTVGETQYF. In DNA, the CDR3 is TGTGCCAGCAGCGGCACCGTGGGAGAGACCCAGTACTTC.